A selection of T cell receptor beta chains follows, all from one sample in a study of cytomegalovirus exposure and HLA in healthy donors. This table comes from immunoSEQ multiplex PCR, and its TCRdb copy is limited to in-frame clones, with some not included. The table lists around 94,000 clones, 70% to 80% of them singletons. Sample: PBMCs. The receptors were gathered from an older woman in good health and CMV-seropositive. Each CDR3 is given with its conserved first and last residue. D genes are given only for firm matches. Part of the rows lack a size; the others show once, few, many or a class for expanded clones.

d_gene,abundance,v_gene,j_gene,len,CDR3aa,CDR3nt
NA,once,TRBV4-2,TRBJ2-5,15,CASSQVGGAQETQYF,TGTGCCAGCAGCCAAGTAGGGGGGGCCCAAGAGACCCAGTACTTC
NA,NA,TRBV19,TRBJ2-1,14,CASRSGTGYNEQFF,TGTGCCAGTAGGAGCGGGACAGGCTACAATGAGCAGTTCTTC
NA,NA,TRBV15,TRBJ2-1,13,CATSRAPWEEQFF,TGTGCCACCAGCAGAGCACCGTGGGAGGAGCAGTTCTTC
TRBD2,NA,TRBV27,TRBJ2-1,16,CASSLKASGRVNEQFF,TGTGCCAGCAGTTTAAAGGCTAGCGGGAGGGTCAATGAGCAGTTCTTC
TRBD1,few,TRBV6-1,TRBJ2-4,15,CASSARDSFKNIQYF,TGTGCCAGCAGTGCTAGGGACAGCTTTAAAAACATTCAGTACTTC
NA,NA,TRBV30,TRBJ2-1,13,CAWSLAPYNEQFF,TGTGCCTGGAGTCTAGCGCCCTACAATGAGCAGTTCTTC
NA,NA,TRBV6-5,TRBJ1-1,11,CASSTITEAFF,TGTGCCAGCAGTACAATTACTGAAGCTTTCTTT
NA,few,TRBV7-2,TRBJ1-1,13,CASSFRMNTEAFF,TGTGCCAGCAGCTTCAGGATGAACACTGAAGCTTTCTTT
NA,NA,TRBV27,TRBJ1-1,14,CASSFYNREAEAFF,TGTGCCAGCAGTTTCTACAACAGGGAAGCTGAAGCTTTCTTT
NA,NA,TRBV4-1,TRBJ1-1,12,CASSQFQTEAFF,TGCGCCAGCAGCCAATTTCAGACTGAAGCTTTCTTT
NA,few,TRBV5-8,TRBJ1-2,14,CASSLETGSYGYTF,TGTGCCAGCAGCTTGGAAACAGGGTCTTATGGCTACACCTTC
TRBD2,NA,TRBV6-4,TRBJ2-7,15,CASSDSLAGGYEQYF,TGTGCCAGCAGTGACTCGCTAGCGGGAGGGTACGAGCAGTACTTC
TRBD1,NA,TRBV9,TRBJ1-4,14,CASSVGQGGEKLFF,TGTGCCAGCAGCGTAGGACAGGGTGGTGAAAAACTGTTTTTT
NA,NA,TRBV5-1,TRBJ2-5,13,CASSFGPAGTQYF,TGCGCCAGCAGCTTTGGTCCCGCAGGGACCCAGTACTTC
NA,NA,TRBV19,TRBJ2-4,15,CASSEVPGAKNIQYF,TGTGCCAGTAGTGAAGTTCCCGGGGCCAAAAACATTCAGTACTTC